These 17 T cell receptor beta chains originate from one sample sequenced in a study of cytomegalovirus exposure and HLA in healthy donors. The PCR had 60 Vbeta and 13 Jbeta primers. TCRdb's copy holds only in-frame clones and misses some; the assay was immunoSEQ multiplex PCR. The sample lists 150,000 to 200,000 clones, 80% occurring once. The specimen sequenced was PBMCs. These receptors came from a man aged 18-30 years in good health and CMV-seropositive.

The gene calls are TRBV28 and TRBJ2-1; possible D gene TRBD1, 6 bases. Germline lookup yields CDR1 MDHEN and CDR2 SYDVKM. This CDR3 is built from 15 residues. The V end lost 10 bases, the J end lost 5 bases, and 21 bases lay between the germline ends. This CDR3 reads CATDILGQPDNEQFF. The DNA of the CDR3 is TGTGCCACCGATATCCTCGGACAGCCGGACAATGAGCAGTTCTTC.

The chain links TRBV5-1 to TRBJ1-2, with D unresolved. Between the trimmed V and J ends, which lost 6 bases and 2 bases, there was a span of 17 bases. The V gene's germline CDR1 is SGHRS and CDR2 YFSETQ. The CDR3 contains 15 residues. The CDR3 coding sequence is TGCGCCAGCAAAGCGAAATACACGAAAAACTATGGCTACACCTTC. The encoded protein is CASKAKYTKNYGYTF.

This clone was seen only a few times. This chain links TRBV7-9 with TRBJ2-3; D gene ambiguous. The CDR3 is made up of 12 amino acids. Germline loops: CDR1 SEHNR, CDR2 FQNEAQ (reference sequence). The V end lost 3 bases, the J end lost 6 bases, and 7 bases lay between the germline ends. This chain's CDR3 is CASSFLSDTQYF. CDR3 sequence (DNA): TGTGCCAGCAGCTTTTTATCGGATACGCAGTATTTT. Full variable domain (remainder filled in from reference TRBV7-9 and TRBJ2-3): DTGVSQNPRHKITKRGQNVTFRCDPISEHNRLYWYRQTLGQGPEFLTYFQNEAQLEKSRLLSDRFSAERPKGSFSTLEIQRTEQGDSAMYLCASSFLSDTQYFGPGTRLTVL.

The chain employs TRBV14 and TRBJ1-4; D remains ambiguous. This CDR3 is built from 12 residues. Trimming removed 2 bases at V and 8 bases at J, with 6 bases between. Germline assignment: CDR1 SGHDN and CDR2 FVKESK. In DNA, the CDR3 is TGTGCCAGCAGCCAAACGAGGGAAAAACTGTTTTTT. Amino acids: CASSQTREKLFF.

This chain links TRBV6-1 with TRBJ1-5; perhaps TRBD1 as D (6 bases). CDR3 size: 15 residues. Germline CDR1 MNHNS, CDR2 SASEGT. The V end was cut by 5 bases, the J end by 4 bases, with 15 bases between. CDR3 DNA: TGTGCCAGCAGTAAGGCAGGGGCCCCTAATCAGCCCCAGCATTTT. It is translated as CASSKAGAPNQPQHF.

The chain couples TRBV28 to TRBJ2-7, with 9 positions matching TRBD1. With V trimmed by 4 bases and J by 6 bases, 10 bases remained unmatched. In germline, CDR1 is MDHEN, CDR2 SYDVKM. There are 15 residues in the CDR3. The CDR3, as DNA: TGTGCCAGCAGTTACAGGGGGCTTATGTCCGGCGAGCAGTACTTC. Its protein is CASSYRGLMSGEQYF. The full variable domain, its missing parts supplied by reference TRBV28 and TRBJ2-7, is DVKVTQSSRYLVKRTGEKVFLECVQDMDHENMFWYRQDPGLGLRLIYFSYDVKMKEKGDIPEGYSVSREKKERFSLILESASTNQTSMYLCASSYRGLMSGEQYFGPGTRLTVT.

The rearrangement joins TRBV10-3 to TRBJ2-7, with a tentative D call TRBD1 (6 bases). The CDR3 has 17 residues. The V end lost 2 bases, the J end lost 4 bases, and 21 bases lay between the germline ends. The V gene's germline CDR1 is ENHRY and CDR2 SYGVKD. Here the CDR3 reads CAISEHPGVQGNYEQYF. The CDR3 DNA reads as TGTGCCATCAGTGAGCATCCAGGAGTACAGGGTAATTACGAGCAGTACTTC.

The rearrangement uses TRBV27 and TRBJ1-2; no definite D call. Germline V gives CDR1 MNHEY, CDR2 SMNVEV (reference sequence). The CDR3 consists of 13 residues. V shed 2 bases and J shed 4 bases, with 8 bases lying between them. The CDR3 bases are TGTGCCAGCAGTTTAGGCACCTCCTATGGCTACACCTTC. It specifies CASSLGTSYGYTF.

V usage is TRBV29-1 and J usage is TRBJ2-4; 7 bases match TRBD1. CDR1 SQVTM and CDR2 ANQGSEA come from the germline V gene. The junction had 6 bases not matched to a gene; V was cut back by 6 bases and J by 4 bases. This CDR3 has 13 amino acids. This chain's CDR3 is CSVEPGQKNIQYF. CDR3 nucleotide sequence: TGCAGCGTAGAACCGGGACAGAAAAACATTCAGTACTTC.

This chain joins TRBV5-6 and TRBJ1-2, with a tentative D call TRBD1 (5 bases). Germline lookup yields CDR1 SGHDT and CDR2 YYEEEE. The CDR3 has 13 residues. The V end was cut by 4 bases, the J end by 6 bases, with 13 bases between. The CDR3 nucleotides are TGTGCCAGCAGCCCCCGGGGGTTAGATGGCTACACCTTC. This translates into CASSPRGLDGYTF. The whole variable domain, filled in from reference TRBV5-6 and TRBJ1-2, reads DAGVTQSPTHLIKTRGQQVTLRCSPKSGHDTVSWYQQALGQGPQFIFQYYEEEERQRGNFPDRFSGHQFPNYSSELNVNALLLGDSALYLCASSPRGLDGYTFGSGTRLTVV.

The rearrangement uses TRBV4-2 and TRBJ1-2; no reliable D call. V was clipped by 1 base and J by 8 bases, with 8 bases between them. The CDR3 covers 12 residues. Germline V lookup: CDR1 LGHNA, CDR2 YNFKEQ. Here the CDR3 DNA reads TGTGCCAGCAGCCAAGCTTCGGGGGGCTACACCTTC. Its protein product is CASSQASGGYTF.

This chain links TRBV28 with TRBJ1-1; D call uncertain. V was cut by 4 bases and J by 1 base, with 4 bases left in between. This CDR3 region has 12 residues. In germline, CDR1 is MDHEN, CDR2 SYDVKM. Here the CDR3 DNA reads TGTGCCAGCAGTTCGTGGAACACTGAAGCTTTCTTT. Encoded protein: CASSSWNTEAFF. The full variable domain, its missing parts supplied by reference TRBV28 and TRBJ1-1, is DVKVTQSSRYLVKRTGEKVFLECVQDMDHENMFWYRQDPGLGLRLIYFSYDVKMKEKGDIPEGYSVSREKKERFSLILESASTNQTSMYLCASSSWNTEAFFGQGTRLTVV.

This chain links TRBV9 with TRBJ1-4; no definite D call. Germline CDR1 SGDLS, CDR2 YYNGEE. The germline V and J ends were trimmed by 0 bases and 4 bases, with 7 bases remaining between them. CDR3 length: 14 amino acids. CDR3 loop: CASSVAVGNEKLFF. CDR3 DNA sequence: TGTGCCAGCAGCGTAGCGGTTGGTAATGAAAAACTGTTTTTT.

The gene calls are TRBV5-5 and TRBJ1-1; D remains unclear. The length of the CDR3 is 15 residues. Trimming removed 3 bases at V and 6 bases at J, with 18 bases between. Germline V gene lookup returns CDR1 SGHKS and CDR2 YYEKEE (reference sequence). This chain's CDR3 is CASSSRLEPGAEAFF. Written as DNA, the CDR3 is TGTGCCAGCAGCTCCCGACTTGAGCCCGGCGCTGAAGCTTTCTTT.

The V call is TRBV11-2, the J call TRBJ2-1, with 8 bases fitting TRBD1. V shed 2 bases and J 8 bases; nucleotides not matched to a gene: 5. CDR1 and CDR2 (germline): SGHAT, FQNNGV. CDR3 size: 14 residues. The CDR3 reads CASSLPGGGYEQFF. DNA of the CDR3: TGTGCCAGCAGCTTACCAGGGGGCGGGTATGAGCAGTTCTTC.

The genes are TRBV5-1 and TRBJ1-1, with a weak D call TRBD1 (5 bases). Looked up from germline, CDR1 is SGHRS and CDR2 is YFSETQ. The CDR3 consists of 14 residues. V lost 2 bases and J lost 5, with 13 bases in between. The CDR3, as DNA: TGCGCCAGCAGCTTTAGGGGACTCGGGACTGAAGCTTTCTTT. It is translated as CASSFRGLGTEAFF.

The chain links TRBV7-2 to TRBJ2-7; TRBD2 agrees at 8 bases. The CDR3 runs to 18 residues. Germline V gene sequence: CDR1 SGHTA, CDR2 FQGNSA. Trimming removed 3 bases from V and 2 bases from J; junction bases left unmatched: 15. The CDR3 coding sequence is TGTGCCAGCAGCTTGGCCGGGACTAGTGGGGGGCCCACCTACGAGCAGTACTTC. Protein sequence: CASSLAGTSGGPTYEQYF. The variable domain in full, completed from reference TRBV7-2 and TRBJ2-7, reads GAGVSQSPSNKVTEKGKDVELRCDPISGHTALYWYRQSLGQGLEFLIYFQGNSAPDKSGLPSDRFSAERTGGSVSTLTIQRTQQEDSAVYLCASSLAGTSGGPTYEQYFGPGTRLTVT.